This TCR beta chain appears in the sequencing data of a study of blood T cell repertoires in COVID-19. Study context: Material from acute and convalescent COVID-19 was sourced from the United States, Italy and Spain. T cells, B-cell-depleted T cells, or PBMCs supplied cDNA or gDNA.

Measured with immunoSEQ multiplex PCR; TCRdb has only the in-frame clones, and not every one. The repertoire holds fewer than 200,000 clones, with around 85% as singletons. V lost 1 base, J lost 5 bases, and 10 bases lay in between. The length of the CDR3 is 14 residues. CDR1 SGHRS and CDR2 YFSETQ come from the germline V gene. The sample comprised peripheral blood. The chain has TRBV5-1 and TRBJ1-5, with D uncertain. The source of this sequence is a man in his fifties or sixties who had recovered from COVID-19. CDR3 sequence reads: CASSLSSRDQPQHF. For the CDR3, the DNA is TGCGCCAGCAGCTTGAGCAGCCGGGATCAGCCCCAGCATTTT.